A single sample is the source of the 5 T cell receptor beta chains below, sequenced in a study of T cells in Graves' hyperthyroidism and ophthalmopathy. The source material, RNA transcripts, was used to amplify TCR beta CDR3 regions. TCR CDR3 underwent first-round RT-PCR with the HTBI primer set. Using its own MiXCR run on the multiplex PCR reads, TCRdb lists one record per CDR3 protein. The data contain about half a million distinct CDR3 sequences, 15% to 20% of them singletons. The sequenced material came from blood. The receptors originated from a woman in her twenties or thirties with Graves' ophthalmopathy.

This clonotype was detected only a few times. The CDR3, as DNA: TGTGCCTTATCAACCGGGACTATGGCCTTATCCGGGGAGCTGTTTTTT. It translates to CALSTGTMALSGELFF. The V and J genes are TRBV7-9 and TRBJ2-2; 7 positions match TRBD2. There are 16 residues in the CDR3. Germline values: CDR1 SEHNR, CDR2 FQNEAQ (reference sequence). The V segment lost 11 bases and the J segment 6 bases; nucleotides outside the gene matches: 18.

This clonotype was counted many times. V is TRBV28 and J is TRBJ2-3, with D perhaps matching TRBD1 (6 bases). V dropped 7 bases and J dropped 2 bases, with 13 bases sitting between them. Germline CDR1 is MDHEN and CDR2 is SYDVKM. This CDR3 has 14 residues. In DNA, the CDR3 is TGTGCCAGCACCACTACAGGGATCACAGATACGCAGTATTTT. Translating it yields CASTTTGITDTQYF.

In nucleotides, the CDR3 is TGCAGCGTGACCGGGACAGGGGATACGATGAACACTGAAGCTTTCTTT. Amino acids: CSVTGTGDTMNTEAFF. The genes are TRBV29-1 and TRBJ1-1; TRBD1 matches 10 bases. The CDR3 runs 16 residues. Germline values: CDR1 SQVTM, CDR2 ANQGSEA. The V and J ends lost 6 bases and 0 bases, in that order; junction bases with no gene match: 10.

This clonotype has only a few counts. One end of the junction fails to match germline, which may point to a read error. The CDR3 sequence is CASSNTRVNTNTQYF. CDR3 nucleotides: TGTGCCAGCAGCAACACCCGGGTCAACACAAATACGCAGTATTTT. The rearrangement joins TRBV7-8 to TRBJ2-3; D is unresolved. Germline loops: CDR1 SGHVS, CDR2 FQNEAQ. The length of the CDR3 is 15 residues.

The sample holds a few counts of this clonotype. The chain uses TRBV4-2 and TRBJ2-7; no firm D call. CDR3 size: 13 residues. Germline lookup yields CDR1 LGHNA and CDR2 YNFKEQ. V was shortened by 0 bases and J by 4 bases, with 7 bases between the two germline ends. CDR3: CASSQEGLYEQYF. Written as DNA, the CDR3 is TGTGCCAGCAGCCAAGAGGGCCTATACGAGCAGTACTTC.